These 9 T cell receptor beta chains were sequenced from one sample in a study of shared clonotypes between healthy human individuals. Libraries were prepared by immunoSEQ multiplex PCR; TCRdb keeps only in-frame clonotypes and omits some of them. This repertoire shows fewer than 700,000 clones, 95% found once; its top ten account for about 0.11%. CD45RO-negative, CCR7-selected cells formed the naive CD8 fraction, which excluded terminally differentiated effector memory CD45RA+ cells. The specimen sequenced was naive CD8+ T cells sorted from blood. The receptors were sampled from a woman aged 25 to 39 in good health.

This chain links TRBV4-1 with TRBJ2-3; weak D call: TRBD2 (8 bases). CDR3 length: 17 amino acids. Trimming stripped 4 bases from V and 1 base from J, with 18 bases between. Germline loops: CDR1 MGHRA, CDR2 YSYEKL. This chain's CDR3 is CASSPREGAGGTDTQYF. CDR3 coding DNA: TGCGCCAGCAGCCCCCGGGAGGGGGCGGGAGGCACAGATACGCAGTATTTT.

The CDR3 region is CAWIKPGEWYDEQFF. The CDR3, as DNA: TGTGCCTGGATTAAACCGGGAGAGTGGTATGATGAGCAGTTCTTC. The genes are TRBV30 and TRBJ2-1; weak D call: TRBD2 (6 bases). Trimming left V 4 bases short and J 8 bases short, with 21 bases between. This CDR3 contains 15 residues. Germline assignment: CDR1 GTSNPN and CDR2 SVGIG (reference sequence).

The chain carries TRBV5-1 and TRBJ2-7; 10 bases are a match to TRBD1. This CDR3 spans 15 amino acids. Per the germline V gene, CDR1 is SGHRS and CDR2 is YFSETQ. The ends lost 4 bases at V and 2 bases at J; junction bases unmatched: 6. CDR3 amino acids: CASSPGTGAAYEQYF. DNA of the CDR3: TGCGCCAGCAGCCCCGGGACAGGGGCAGCCTACGAGCAGTACTTC.

The chain joins TRBV6-4 to TRBJ2-1, with 8 nucleotides matching TRBD2. Germline-derived CDR1 and CDR2 are MRHNA and SNTAGT. Germline trimming cut 6 bases from V and 10 bases from J; bases unmatched to any gene: 17. The CDR3 is 16 amino acids. As DNA, the CDR3 is TGTGCCAGCAGCCAAACCCCGGGACTAGAAGTTAGGGAGCAGTTCTTC. Translated, it gives CASSQTPGLEVREQFF.

The rearrangement uses TRBV27 and TRBJ2-6, with 8 positions matching TRBD1. Germline V gene sequence: CDR1 MNHEY, CDR2 SMNVEV (reference sequence). This CDR3 contains 16 residues. J lost 0 bases, V lost 8 bases, and 6 bases had no gene match. CDR3 in amino acids: CASGQGPSSGANVLTF. In DNA, the CDR3 is TGTGCCAGCGGACAGGGCCCGAGCTCTGGGGCCAACGTCCTGACTTTC.

CDR3 loop: CASSPVGVSSTGELFF. CDR3 DNA: TGTGCCAGCTCACCAGTAGGGGTGTCGAGCACCGGGGAGCTGTTTTTT. The chain uses TRBV18 and TRBJ2-2, with TRBD1 as a possible D gene (5 bases). This CDR3 is 16 amino acids long. The germline gives CDR1 KGHSH, CDR2 LQKENI. V was trimmed by 2 bases and J by 4 bases, leaving 14 bases between them.

The rearrangement joins TRBV19 to TRBJ1-5; no clear D gene. CDR1 LNHDA and CDR2 SQIVND come from the germline V gene (reference sequence). This CDR3 contains 14 residues. V was trimmed by 3 bases and J by 1 base, leaving 7 bases between them. CDR3 nucleotides: TGTGCCAGTAGTATGCGTGGCAGCAATCAGCCCCAGCATTTT. Its protein is CASSMRGSNQPQHF.

This rearrangement joins TRBV7-8 to TRBJ2-7, with D possibly TRBD1 on 6 matching bases. CDR3 length: 17 amino acids. CDR1 and CDR2 from the germline V gene are SGHVS and FQNEAQ. Trimming cost V 4 bases and J 3 bases, with 22 bases left between them. CDR3 loop: CASSSDPQGGLGYEQYF. As DNA, the CDR3 is TGTGCCAGCAGCTCAGACCCCCAAGGGGGATTAGGCTACGAGCAGTACTTC.

The CDR3 reads CASSGSGRNTIYF. The CDR3 DNA reads as TGTGCCAGCAGCGGTAGTGGGAGAAACACCATATATTTT. The J gene is TRBJ1-3, the V gene TRBV9; the D is unclear. Per the germline V gene, CDR1 is SGDLS and CDR2 is YYNGEE. V lost 3 bases and J 5 bases, leaving 9 bases between the germline ends. The CDR3 runs to 13 residues. Filled out from reference TRBV9 and TRBJ1-3, the complete variable domain reads DSGVTQTPKHLITATGQRVTLRCSPRSGDLSVYWYQQSLDQGLQFLIQYYNGEERAKGNILERFSAQQFPDLHSELNLSSLELGDSALYFCASSGSGRNTIYFGEGSWLTVV.